These 9 T cell receptor beta chains came from one sample sequenced in a study of CD8+ T cells in alopecia areata. The treatment denotes: oral pan-JAK inhibitor, 5-10 mg twice daily. RNA was isolated and reverse transcribed to cDNA, the sequencing template. Assay used: immunoSEQ multiplex PCR; TCRdb lists only in-frame clones, some missing. The sample contains fewer than 200,000 clones, roughly 62% of which appear only once. The input for sequencing was CD8+ T cells sorted from blood, taken at week 24, from a patient treated with tofacitinib. The origin of the receptors is a human donor with alopecia areata.

The CDR3 DNA reads TGCGCCAGCAAGTCCTCTGACAGCTACGAGCAGTACTTC. Translating it yields CASKSSDSYEQYF. The V gene is TRBV4-1, the J gene TRBJ2-7, with D maybe TRBD1 (5 bases). V was cut by 7 bases and J by 3 bases, with 13 bases left in between. Germline V gene lookup returns CDR1 MGHRA and CDR2 YSYEKL. CDR3 length equals 13 residues.

CDR3 protein: CAWSVYYADTQYF. The CDR3, as DNA: TGTGCCTGGAGTGTATATTACGCAGATACGCAGTATTTT. The chain combines TRBV30 with TRBJ2-3; D remains unclear. Germline V gene sequence: CDR1 GTSNPN, CDR2 SVGIG (reference sequence). The CDR3 runs 13 residues. The V and J ends lost 0 bases and 4 bases respectively, with 8 bases between them.

CDR3 residues: CASSWIEVGGELFF. CDR3 DNA sequence: TGTGCCAGCAGCTGGATCGAGGTCGGCGGGGAGCTGTTTTTT. V is TRBV11-2 and J is TRBJ2-2, with D uncertain. Per germline, CDR1 SGHAT and CDR2 FQNNGV. CDR3 size: 14 residues. V shed 4 bases and J shed 7 bases, with 13 bases lying between them.

Only a few counts were recorded for this clone. V and J are TRBV6-5 and TRBJ2-3, with TRBD2 as a possible D gene (5 bases). CDR1 MNHEY and CDR2 SVGAGI come from the germline V gene. CDR3 length equals 14 residues. Trimming pared 5 bases from V and 4 bases from J, leaving 13 bases between. The CDR3 bases are TGTGCCAGCAGTCCCGAGGGTCCGGCAGATACGCAGTATTTT. This encodes CASSPEGPADTQYF.

This chain connects TRBV11-2 to TRBJ2-5; D uncertain. Trimming removed 0 bases from V and 13 bases from J, with 12 bases in between. Germline V CDR1 and CDR2: SGHAT, FQNNGV. This CDR3 has 12 residues. Written as DNA, the CDR3 is TGTGCCAGCAGCTTAGAAGCCGGAATCCTGTACTTC. Its protein is CASSLEAGILYF.

About this clone itself: Its ends do not fully match the called genes, so a read error is possible. The chain is built from TRBV5-1 and TRBJ2-7, with 10 bases fitting TRBD1. Per germline, CDR1 SGHRS and CDR2 YFSETQ. This CDR3 has 15 amino acids. CDR3 DNA sequence: TGCGCCAGCAGCTCAACGACAGGGGGCTCCTACGAACAGTACTTC. It is translated as CASSSTTGGSYEQYF.

The chain joins TRBV30 to TRBJ1-1; TRBD1 might be the D (5 bases). V lost 2 bases, J lost 1 base, and 8 bases lay in between. The CDR3 length is 13 residues. The germline gives CDR1 GTSNPN, CDR2 SVGIG (reference sequence). The DNA for the CDR3 is TGTGCCTGGAGTTTCGGGGGGAACACTGAAGCTTTCTTT. It codes for CAWSFGGNTEAFF.

This rearrangement joins TRBV2 to TRBJ2-7, with TRBD1 matching over 8 bases. With 8 bases clipped from V and 1 base from J, the junction kept 7 bases outside the gene matches. Germline loops: CDR1 SNHLY, CDR2 FYNNEI. The CDR3 runs to 14 residues. Written as DNA, the CDR3 is TGTGCCAGCCGGTTACAGGGGGGATCCTACGAGCAGTACTTC. Its protein is CASRLQGGSYEQYF.

The rearrangement joins TRBV30 to TRBJ1-2, with TRBD1 matching 10 bases. V trimming: 4 bases; J trimming: 8 bases; junction bases outside the gene matches: 10. Germline loops: CDR1 GTSNPN, CDR2 SVGIG (reference sequence). The CDR3 runs 14 residues. The CDR3 DNA is TGTGCCTGGAACATCGCCCGGGACAGGGGCGGCTACACCTTC. This gives the protein CAWNIARDRGGYTF.